This note documents a single T cell receptor beta chain sequence. CDR3 length: 15 residues. V shed 1 base, J shed 2 bases, and the junction held 1 base outside the gene matches. Germline CDR1 is SGHVS and CDR2 is FNYEAQ. The sample belongs to a study of T cell changes during pregnancy in multiple sclerosis. Here immunoSEQ multiplex PCR was the method, and the copy in TCRdb shows in-frame clones only, minus some. The table has 65,000 to 80,000 clones, roughly 91% seen once. This sample comprised peripheral blood, obtained in the first trimester of pregnancy. The J gene is TRBJ2-2, the V gene TRBV7-6; TRBD2 aligns across 7 bases. The TCR sequence derives from a female donor with multiple sclerosis, enrolled in a pregnancy study. This CDR3 is CASSLGGGNTGELFF. CDR3 sequence (DNA): TGTGCCAGCAGCTTAGGCGGGGGAAACACCGGGGAGCTGTTTTTT.